The present T cell receptor (beta chain) was sequenced within a study of cytomegalovirus exposure and HLA in healthy donors. About the research overall: Tens of millions of unique TCR sequences came from HLA-typed donors in an early release.

With 60 Vbeta and 13 Jbeta primers, the PCR was carried out. The table came from immunoSEQ multiplex PCR; TCRdb's copy has only in-frame clones and leaves some out. This sample contains around 140,000 clones. In regard to this clone: Its matching antigen is unknown.

Healthy donors of bone marrow made up the group. Study findings and constraints: In a later analysis, specific HLA alleles were associated with 16,000 or so TCR beta sequences at a 0.05 false discovery rate.

Sequenced: PBMCs. The sequence was obtained from a woman in her thirties or forties in good health and CMV-seronegative.

The CDR3 DNA reads TGCGCCAGCAGCGGAGGGGCAGGGCCATACACAGATACGCAGTATTTT. Protein product: CASSGGAGPYTDTQYF. The chain has TRBV5-1 and TRBJ2-3, with a tentative D call TRBD2 (6 bases). The CDR3 runs 16 residues. CDR1 SGHRS and CDR2 YFSETQ come from the germline V gene. Between the trimmed V and J ends, which lost 4 bases and 2 bases, there was a span of 17 bases.